A selection of T cell receptor beta chains follows, all from one sample in a study of shared clonotypes between healthy human individuals. Some clones are missing from TCRdb's copy, which holds only in-frame ones; the method was immunoSEQ multiplex PCR. Seen here are about 2 million clones, around 95% observed once, and the top ten hold 0.13%. Sequences were obtained from naive CD4+ T cells sorted from blood. These receptors all come from a man aged 18 to 29 in good health. The CDR3 runs from the conserved cysteine through the conserved F or W. The order of the fields is clone size, D gene, V gene, J gene, CDR3 protein, CDR3 DNA. D genes are given only for firm matches. The size of a clone is reported for some rows only, either as once, few or many, or as a class for expanded clones.

abundance: -; d_gene: -; v_gene: TRBV15; j_gene: TRBJ2-7; CDR3aa: CATSGQQGSDEQYF; CDR3nt: TGTGCCACCAGCGGACAACAGGGATCGGACGAGCAGTACTTC
abundance: -; d_gene: -; v_gene: TRBV4-1; j_gene: TRBJ2-5; CDR3aa: CASSQAPLTGGPQQETQYF; CDR3nt: TGCGCCAGCAGCCAAGCCCCCCTTACCGGGGGACCACAACAAGAGACCCAGTACTTC
abundance: once; d_gene: TRBD1; v_gene: TRBV5-1; j_gene: TRBJ1-4; CDR3aa: CASSYLAGQGDFEKLFF; CDR3nt: TGCGCCAGCAGCTATCTTGCCGGACAGGGGGATTTTGAAAAACTGTTTTTT
abundance: -; d_gene: -; v_gene: TRBV28; j_gene: TRBJ2-7; CDR3aa: CASSSGRGHEQYF; CDR3nt: TGTGCCAGCAGTTCGGGCCGAGGGCACGAGCAGTACTTC
abundance: -; d_gene: -; v_gene: TRBV5-1; j_gene: TRBJ2-3; CDR3aa: CASSLGGQTDTQYF; CDR3nt: TGCGCCAGCAGCTTGGGCGGGCAAACAGATACGCAGTATTTT
abundance: -; d_gene: TRBD1; v_gene: TRBV5-1; j_gene: TRBJ2-7; CDR3aa: CASSFGQGANYEQYF; CDR3nt: TGCGCCAGCAGCTTCGGACAGGGGGCCAACTACGAGCAGTACTTC
abundance: -; d_gene: -; v_gene: TRBV28; j_gene: TRBJ1-1; CDR3aa: CASSLQRTASNTEAFF; CDR3nt: TGTGCCAGCAGTTTGCAACGGACGGCTTCGAACACTGAAGCTTTCTTT
abundance: once; d_gene: -; v_gene: TRBV28; j_gene: TRBJ1-5; CDR3aa: CASSLGQGRQPQHF; CDR3nt: TGTGCCAGCAGTTTAGGTCAGGGTCGTCAGCCCCAGCATTTT
abundance: many; d_gene: -; v_gene: TRBV15; j_gene: TRBJ1-6; CDR3aa: CATSRGGSPQLHGYNSPLHF; CDR3nt: TGTGCCACCAGCAGAGGGGGGAGCCCGCAACTTCACGGGTATAATTCACCCCTCCACTTT
abundance: -; d_gene: -; v_gene: TRBV6-5; j_gene: TRBJ2-7; CDR3aa: CASRPGTLGKEQYF; CDR3nt: TGTGCCAGCAGACCCGGGACACTAGGGAAGGAGCAGTACTTC
abundance: -; d_gene: -; v_gene: TRBV7-9; j_gene: TRBJ2-1; CDR3aa: CASSPRQEYNEQFF; CDR3nt: TGTGCCAGCAGCCCTCGACAGGAATACAATGAGCAGTTCTTC
abundance: -; d_gene: -; v_gene: TRBV6-1; j_gene: TRBJ1-6; CDR3aa: CASSEVGGLSSPLHF; CDR3nt: TGTGCCAGCAGTGAAGTAGGGGGGCTGAGTTCACCCCTCCACTTT
abundance: -; d_gene: -; v_gene: TRBV9; j_gene: TRBJ2-1; CDR3aa: CASSPRSPSYNEQFF; CDR3nt: TGTGCCAGCAGCCCGAGGAGCCCTTCCTACAATGAGCAGTTCTTC
abundance: -; d_gene: -; v_gene: TRBV6-1; j_gene: TRBJ2-5; CDR3aa: CASSVASVRRETQYF; CDR3nt: TGTGCCAGCAGCGTTGCTAGCGTCCGCCGAGAGACCCAGTACTTC
abundance: -; d_gene: TRBD1; v_gene: TRBV19; j_gene: TRBJ2-2; CDR3aa: CASSTGDRGNTGELFF; CDR3nt: TGTGCCAGTAGTACTGGGGACAGGGGGAACACCGGGGAGCTGTTTTTT
abundance: -; d_gene: -; v_gene: TRBV6-5; j_gene: TRBJ1-2; CDR3aa: CASTERQGFYGYTF; CDR3nt: TGTGCCAGCACCGAACGACAAGGCTTCTATGGCTACACCTTC
abundance: -; d_gene: -; v_gene: TRBV10-3; j_gene: TRBJ1-1; CDR3aa: CAIRVVDEAFF; CDR3nt: TGTGCCATCAGGGTCGTTGATGAAGCTTTCTTT
abundance: few; d_gene: -; v_gene: TRBV2; j_gene: TRBJ1-5; CDR3aa: CASSLNQPQHF; CDR3nt: TGTGCCAGCAGTCTCAATCAGCCCCAGCATTTT
abundance: -; d_gene: -; v_gene: TRBV19; j_gene: TRBJ2-5; CDR3aa: CASRPGFGLQETQYF; CDR3nt: TGTGCCAGTAGGCCGGGATTTGGGCTCCAGGAGACCCAGTACTTC
abundance: -; d_gene: -; v_gene: TRBV15; j_gene: TRBJ2-1; CDR3aa: CATSRDRGTRYNEQFF; CDR3nt: TGTGCCACCAGCAGAGACCGGGGCACCAGGTACAATGAGCAGTTCTTC
abundance: -; d_gene: -; v_gene: TRBV14; j_gene: TRBJ2-3; CDR3aa: CASSSWTDTQYF; CDR3nt: TGTGCCAGCAGCTCCTGGACAGATACGCAGTATTTT
abundance: once; d_gene: -; v_gene: TRBV7-8; j_gene: TRBJ2-5; CDR3aa: CASSLGGRVEETQYF; CDR3nt: TGTGCCAGCAGCTTAGGGGGGCGGGTAGAGGAGACCCAGTACTTC
abundance: -; d_gene: TRBD2; v_gene: TRBV10-3; j_gene: TRBJ2-7; CDR3aa: CAISDSLAGAYEQYF; CDR3nt: TGTGCCATCAGTGACTCACTAGCGGGAGCCTACGAGCAGTACTTC
abundance: -; d_gene: -; v_gene: TRBV4-1; j_gene: TRBJ2-2; CDR3aa: CASSQVALGKFTGELFF; CDR3nt: TGCGCCAGCAGCCAAGTCGCCCTAGGGAAGTTCACCGGGGAGCTGTTTTTT
abundance: -; d_gene: TRBD2; v_gene: TRBV15; j_gene: TRBJ2-5; CDR3aa: CATSRDLTGTSRAQETQYF; CDR3nt: TGTGCCACCAGCAGAGACCTCACCGGGACTAGCAGGGCACAAGAGACCCAGTACTTC
abundance: once; d_gene: TRBD1; v_gene: TRBV9; j_gene: TRBJ2-7; CDR3aa: CASSRRTGGEQYF; CDR3nt: TGTGCCAGCAGCAGACGGACAGGGGGCGAGCAGTACTTC
abundance: -; d_gene: -; v_gene: TRBV7-2; j_gene: TRBJ2-7; CDR3aa: CASSLDPGASEQYF; CDR3nt: TGTGCCAGCAGCTTAGATCCGGGGGCAAGCGAGCAGTACTTC
abundance: -; d_gene: TRBD1; v_gene: TRBV7-9; j_gene: TRBJ1-5; CDR3aa: CASSLVLTGLSYSNQPQHF; CDR3nt: TGTGCCAGCAGCTTAGTTTTGACAGGGCTATCTTATAGCAATCAGCCCCAGCATTTT
abundance: -; d_gene: -; v_gene: TRBV6-1; j_gene: TRBJ1-5; CDR3aa: CASSDFPIYSNQPQHF; CDR3nt: TGTGCCAGCAGTGATTTCCCGATTTATAGCAATCAGCCCCAGCATTTT
abundance: -; d_gene: TRBD2; v_gene: TRBV11-2; j_gene: TRBJ2-1; CDR3aa: CASSIPGTSPTISYNEQFF; CDR3nt: TGTGCCAGCAGCATCCCTGGGACTAGCCCTACGATCTCCTACAATGAGCAGTTCTTC
abundance: -; d_gene: TRBD2; v_gene: TRBV6-5; j_gene: TRBJ2-7; CDR3aa: CASRREASEQYF; CDR3nt: TGTGCCAGCAGGCGGGAGGCGTCCGAGCAGTACTTC
abundance: -; d_gene: -; v_gene: TRBV9; j_gene: TRBJ2-2; CDR3aa: CASSVEPAGTGELFF; CDR3nt: TGTGCCAGCAGCGTAGAGCCCGCGGGCACCGGGGAGCTGTTTTTT
abundance: -; d_gene: TRBD2; v_gene: TRBV18; j_gene: TRBJ2-1; CDR3aa: CASSPPTSGSSYNEQFF; CDR3nt: TGTGCCAGCTCACCACCTACTAGCGGAAGCTCCTACAATGAGCAGTTCTTC
abundance: -; d_gene: -; v_gene: TRBV15; j_gene: TRBJ1-2; CDR3aa: CATSRDPGDTGGYTF; CDR3nt: TGTGCCACCAGCAGAGACCCGGGCGACACCGGTGGCTACACCTTC
abundance: -; d_gene: TRBD1; v_gene: TRBV27; j_gene: TRBJ2-7; CDR3aa: CASSISGTASYEQYF; CDR3nt: TGTGCCAGCAGTATCTCCGGGACAGCGTCCTACGAGCAGTACTTC
abundance: -; d_gene: -; v_gene: TRBV19; j_gene: TRBJ2-1; CDR3aa: CASSIQGSSYNEQFF; CDR3nt: TGTGCCAGTAGTATCCAGGGCAGCTCCTACAATGAGCAGTTCTTC
abundance: -; d_gene: -; v_gene: TRBV7-6; j_gene: TRBJ1-4; CDR3aa: CASSSQATNEKLFF; CDR3nt: TGTGCCAGCAGCTCACAAGCAACTAATGAAAAACTGTTTTTT
abundance: once; d_gene: TRBD1; v_gene: TRBV11-2; j_gene: TRBJ1-3; CDR3aa: CASSFAFQGAPFSGNTIYF; CDR3nt: TGTGCCAGCAGCTTCGCATTTCAGGGGGCCCCCTTCTCTGGAAACACCATATATTTT
abundance: -; d_gene: TRBD1; v_gene: TRBV27; j_gene: TRBJ1-5; CDR3aa: CASSPGTGAQQPQHF; CDR3nt: TGTGCCAGCAGTCCCGGGACAGGGGCGCAACAGCCCCAGCATTTT
abundance: -; d_gene: -; v_gene: TRBV30; j_gene: TRBJ2-7; CDR3aa: CAWSVLGQHSYEQYF; CDR3nt: TGTGCCTGGAGTGTACTGGGACAACACTCCTACGAGCAGTACTTC
abundance: -; d_gene: -; v_gene: TRBV4-1; j_gene: TRBJ2-5; CDR3aa: CASSQAPGLRLRETQYF; CDR3nt: TGCGCCAGCAGCCAAGCACCGGGACTTAGGTTACGGGAGACCCAGTACTTC
abundance: -; d_gene: -; v_gene: TRBV19; j_gene: TRBJ1-1; CDR3aa: CASSLIDTEAFF; CDR3nt: TGTGCCAGTAGTCTGATTGACACTGAAGCTTTCTTT
abundance: -; d_gene: -; v_gene: TRBV7-9; j_gene: TRBJ2-1; CDR3aa: CASSSDGLLVNEQFF; CDR3nt: TGTGCCAGCAGCTCGGACGGCCTCCTGGTGAATGAGCAGTTCTTC
abundance: -; d_gene: -; v_gene: TRBV12-5; j_gene: TRBJ1-2; CDR3aa: CASGLGTANYGYTF; CDR3nt: TGTGCTAGTGGTTTGGGGACAGCTAACTATGGCTACACCTTC
abundance: -; d_gene: -; v_gene: TRBV6-6; j_gene: TRBJ1-1; CDR3aa: CASSYIQTGNTEAFF; CDR3nt: TGTGCCAGCAGTTACATCCAGACAGGGAACACTGAAGCTTTCTTT